The TCR beta chain under discussion was sequenced for a study of blood T cell repertoires in COVID-19. Study-wide context: Samples came from the United States, Italy and Spain, spanning acute and convalescent COVID-19. Nucleic acid was either cDNA or gDNA, and it came from T cells, B-cell-depleted T cells, or PBMCs.

The method was immunoSEQ multiplex PCR; TCRdb's version includes in-frame clones alone and lacks a portion of them. The sample has about 200,000 clones, 89% seen once; the top ten hold roughly 6%. Germline CDR1 is SGHRS and CDR2 is YFSETQ. CDR3 size: 16 residues. V lost 1 base to trimming and J lost 0 bases; unmatched junction nucleotides: 3. The TCR sequence derives from a man in his fifties or sixties who had recovered from COVID-19. This rearrangement joins TRBV5-1 to TRBJ2-2; 7 positions agree with TRBD2. The sample comprised peripheral blood. CDR3 DNA sequence: TGCGCCAGCAGCTTGATCGCGGGGGCGAACACCGGGGAGCTGTTTTTT. Its translation: CASSLIAGANTGELFF.